Below, 6 T cell receptor beta chains from the same sample are listed, as sequenced in a study of long-term antiretroviral therapy in people with HIV. Assay version v3.0 of immunoSEQ was used, and it was run at survey level. Here immunoSEQ multiplex PCR was the method, and the copy in TCRdb shows in-frame clones only, minus some. The sample consists of 28,000 or so clones, approximately 85% of them appearing once. This material consisted of unsorted PBMCs, taken 0.8 years before starting antiretroviral therapy. The receptors come from a man between 18 and 29 years old with HIV.

The gene calls are TRBV5-1 and TRBJ1-1; D not certain. The V and J ends lost 1 base and 1 base respectively, with 11 bases between them. Germline values: CDR1 SGHRS, CDR2 YFSETQ. The CDR3 loop spans 15 amino acids. CDR3 residues: CASSLPRTGNTEAFF. The CDR3, as DNA: TGCGCCAGCAGCTTGCCGCGGACGGGGAACACTGAAGCTTTCTTT.

The chain couples TRBV4-2 to TRBJ1-2, with D uncertain. CDR3 length: 14 amino acids. The germline V gene has CDR1 LGHNA and CDR2 YNFKEQ. The V end lost 4 bases, the J end lost 4 bases, and 13 bases lay between the germline ends. CDR3 amino acids: CASSPDEGSYGYTF. CDR3 coding DNA: TGTGCCAGCAGCCCAGACGAAGGCAGCTATGGCTACACCTTC.

The chain employs TRBV2 and TRBJ2-7; no clear D gene. Germline lookup yields CDR1 SNHLY and CDR2 FYNNEI. CDR3 size: 13 residues. V lost 2 bases and J 6 bases, leaving 11 bases between the germline ends. The CDR3 region is CASSEFSVSEQYF. DNA for the CDR3: TGTGCCAGCAGTGAATTTAGTGTTTCCGAGCAGTACTTC.

The gene calls are TRBV14 and TRBJ2-7; TRBD2 agrees at 8 bases. This CDR3 has 14 amino acids. Germline CDR1 is SGHDN and CDR2 is FVKESK. V shed 5 bases, J shed 4 bases, and the junction held 7 bases outside the gene matches. CDR3 protein: CASSDPGLGYEQYF. The DNA for the CDR3 is TGTGCCAGCAGCGACCCGGGACTAGGGTACGAGCAGTACTTC. Using reference TRBV14 and TRBJ2-7 for the parts outside the CDR3, the full variable domain is EAGVTQFPSHSVIEKGQTVTLRCDPISGHDNLYWYRRVMGKEIKFLLHFVKESKQDESGMPNNRFLAERTGGTYSTLKVQPAELEDSGVYFCASSDPGLGYEQYFGPGTRLTVT.

This clone turned up a few times. The chain carries TRBV9 and TRBJ2-2, with a possible D match to TRBD1 (5 bases). Germline V CDR1 and CDR2: SGDLS, YYNGEE. The CDR3 length is 19 residues. Trimming took 0 bases from V and 0 from J, leaving 18 bases between them. The CDR3 reads CASSVGRRDWPTNTGELFF. The CDR3 DNA is TGTGCCAGCAGCGTAGGACGCAGGGATTGGCCAACGAACACCGGGGAGCTGTTTTTT.

The CDR3 coding sequence is TGTGCCAGCAGTTTTGCGACTAGCGAAATCTCCTACGAGCAGTACTTC. Its translation: CASSFATSEISYEQYF. The chain joins TRBV6-6 to TRBJ2-7, with TRBD2 matching over 8 bases. Per the germline V gene, CDR1 is MNHNY and CDR2 is SVGAGI (reference sequence). The CDR3 extends over 16 amino acids. With V trimmed by 4 bases and J by 0 bases, 8 bases remained unmatched.